This T cell receptor beta chain was recovered during a study of identical twins. The CDR3 totals 15 residues. Per germline, CDR1 SNHLY and CDR2 FYNNEI. Between the trimmed V and J ends, which lost 10 bases and 8 bases, there was a span of 23 bases. TCRdb used MiXCR to reprocess the 5' RACE reads, holding one entry per CDR3 protein. Of 200,000 to 250,000 distinct CDR3 sequences listed, 6.5% are singletons. Only a few counts were recorded for this clonotype. This same sample was also part of a study on T cells expressing NK-cell markers.

This sequence joins TRBV2 and TRBJ1-4; a weak D match, TRBD1 (6 bases). The receptor was derived from a woman aged 18-35 years in good health. The sequenced sample was CD8+ T cells sorted from blood. CDR3 coding DNA: TGTGCCACCAGGGATTCCGGGACAAAGAAAGAAAAACTGTTTTTT. Its protein is CATRDSGTKKEKLFF.